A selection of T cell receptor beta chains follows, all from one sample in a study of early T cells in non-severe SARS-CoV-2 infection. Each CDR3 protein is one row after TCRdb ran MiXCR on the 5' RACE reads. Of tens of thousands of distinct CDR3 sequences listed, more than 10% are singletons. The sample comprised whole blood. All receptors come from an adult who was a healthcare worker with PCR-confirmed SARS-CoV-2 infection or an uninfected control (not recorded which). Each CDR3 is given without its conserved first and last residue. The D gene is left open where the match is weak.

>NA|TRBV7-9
ASSSLKGPYNEQF
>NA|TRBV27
ASRMKEEGTGELF
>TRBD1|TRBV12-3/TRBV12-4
ASRQGQSSSYEQY
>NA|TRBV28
ASSLGGRTEAF
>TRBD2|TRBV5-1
ASRQLAGANNEQF
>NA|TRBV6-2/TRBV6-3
ASREGHLTYEQY
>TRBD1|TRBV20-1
SARADRGIYSYEQY
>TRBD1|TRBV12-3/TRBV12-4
ASSTQGVYYGYT
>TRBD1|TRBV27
ASTFFGTGSYEQY
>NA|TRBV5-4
ASSNGPAAREQY
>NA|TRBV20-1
SARDPRATTDTQY
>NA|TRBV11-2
ASSLEDSHNEQF
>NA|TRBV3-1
ASSRGAGGGPSGELF
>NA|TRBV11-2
ASSPRPVGSSLETQY
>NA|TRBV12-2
ASRSYRSGKPNEKLF
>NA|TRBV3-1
ASSQDYSPYEQY
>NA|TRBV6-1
ASRGVTQY
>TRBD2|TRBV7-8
ASSLVTGTSGTDTQY
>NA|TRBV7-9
ASSQGRRRGYGYT
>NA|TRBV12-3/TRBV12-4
ASSFCDGGADTQY
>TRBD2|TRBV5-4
ASRRGFGGRQETQY
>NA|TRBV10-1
ASSDVGALDTQY
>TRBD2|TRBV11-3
ASSSWTSGSFLNEQF
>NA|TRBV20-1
SAREGAGGIEQY
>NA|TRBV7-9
ASSQSGELF
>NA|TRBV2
ASSETGVGNTIY
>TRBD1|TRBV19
ACQFGQGSNQPQH
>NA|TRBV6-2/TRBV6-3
ASTLQVPNTEAF
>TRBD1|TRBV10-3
AISELRDRGTEAF
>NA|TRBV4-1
ASSQEYGYEQY
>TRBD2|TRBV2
ASSQNGLDYEQY
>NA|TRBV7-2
ASSPRASRDGNEQF
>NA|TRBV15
ATSRVGGSNTEAF
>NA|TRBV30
AWSRSGLAKNIQY
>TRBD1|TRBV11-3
ASRAGGNEQF
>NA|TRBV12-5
ASGPHAGGEGDEKLF
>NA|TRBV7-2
ASSPQGIQPQH
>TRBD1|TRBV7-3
ASSLGQGETQY
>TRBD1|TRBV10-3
AISDPTGGPYEQY
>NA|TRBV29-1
SVGAGPSSGANVLT
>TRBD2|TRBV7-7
ASSLALAAPYNEQF
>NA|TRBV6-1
ASSEGGPGQF
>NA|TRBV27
ASSLSPEETQY
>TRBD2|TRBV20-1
SAPGGIVGETQY
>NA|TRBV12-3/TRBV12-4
ATQRGHYGYT
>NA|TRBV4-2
ASSQEHRGYEQY
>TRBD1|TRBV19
ASSIIRGSTETQY
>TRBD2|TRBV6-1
ASLQRGTARKQF
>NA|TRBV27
ASRSSQETQY
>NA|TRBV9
ASSVEVQQETQY